The 25 T cell receptor beta chains reported below all come from one sample, sequenced in a study of blood T cell repertoires in COVID-19. Clones were sequenced by immunoSEQ multiplex PCR, and TCRdb holds only the in-frame ones, with some missing. The sample contains 200,000 to 250,000 clones, roughly 80% of which appear only once. The sample consisted of PBMCs or T cells enriched from blood (not recorded which). All receptors derive from a woman aged 50 to 60 who had been exposed to COVID-19.

The chain joins TRBV5-1 to TRBJ2-2; 11 bases fit TRBD1. The V segment lost 0 bases and the J segment 0 bases; nucleotides outside the gene matches: 10. The CDR3 runs to 20 residues. Germline loops: CDR1 SGHRS, CDR2 YFSETQ. CDR3: CASSLDVRDRGIPNTGELFF. The CDR3 nucleotides read TGCGCCAGCAGCTTGGATGTTAGGGACAGGGGGATCCCGAACACCGGGGAGCTGTTTTTT.

CDR3 protein: CASSPPKKGPTEAFF. CDR3 coding DNA: TGTGCCAGCTCACCACCGAAGAAGGGGCCCACTGAAGCTTTCTTT. V and J are TRBV18 and TRBJ1-1; perhaps TRBD1 as D (5 bases). Germline V lookup: CDR1 KGHSH, CDR2 LQKENI. The CDR3 covers 15 residues. The V gene lost 0 bases and the J gene lost 4 bases, with 12 bases spanning the gap.

The rearrangement links TRBV27 to TRBJ2-5, with D tentatively TRBD2 (5 bases). This CDR3 is built from 16 residues. V lost 5 bases to trimming and J lost 2 bases, with 18 bases between them. Germline-derived CDR1 and CDR2 are MNHEY and SMNVEV (reference sequence). CDR3 nucleotide sequence: TGTGCCAGCAGTCCTATCGGCCCATCGGGGCAAGAGACCCAGTACTTC. Its translation: CASSPIGPSGQETQYF.

The rearrangement joins TRBV28 to TRBJ1-1; a weak D match, TRBD1 (5 bases). Deletions cut 6 bases from V and 11 bases from J, with 22 bases between. The CDR3 is 14 amino acids. Looked up from germline, CDR1 is MDHEN and CDR2 is SYDVKM. The CDR3 sequence is CASSPLTELINAFF. For the CDR3, the DNA is TGTGCCAGCAGCCCACTGACAGAACTTATTAACGCTTTCTTT.

V gene TRBV7-6 combines with J gene TRBJ2-7; weak D call: TRBD2 (6 bases). V shed 5 bases and J shed 0 bases, with 14 bases lying between them. The CDR3 extends over 15 amino acids. Germline V gene lookup returns CDR1 SGHVS and CDR2 FNYEAQ. The CDR3 sequence: CASSPTRITSYEQYF. DNA of the CDR3: TGTGCCAGCAGCCCGACTAGAATTACCTCCTACGAGCAGTACTTC.

The CDR3 DNA reads TGCAGCGCTAGGGACACAAACACTGAAGCTTTCTTT. Translating it yields CSARDTNTEAFF. The V call is TRBV29-1, the J call TRBJ1-1; TRBD1 is a possible D gene (6 bases). The CDR3 is made up of 12 amino acids. Between the trimmed V and J ends, which lost 7 bases and 2 bases, there was a span of 11 bases. Germline V gene lookup returns CDR1 SQVTM and CDR2 ANQGSEA. The full variable domain, completed using reference TRBV29-1 and TRBJ1-1, is SAVISQKPSRDICQRGTSLTIQCQVDSQVTMMFWYRQQPGQSLTLIATANQGSEATYESGFVIDKFPISRPNLTFSTLTVSNMSPEDSSIYLCSARDTNTEAFFGQGTRLTVV.

This chain uses TRBV30 with TRBJ1-4; 8 bases line up with TRBD1. This CDR3 has 17 residues. Unmatched junction bases numbered 13, after V lost 0 bases and J lost 7 bases. Per the germline V gene, CDR1 is GTSNPN and CDR2 is SVGIG (reference sequence). CDR3 sequence (DNA): TGTGCCTGGAGTGTACGATCGGGGACAGGCGAATTTGAAAAACTGTTTTTT. Its translation: CAWSVRSGTGEFEKLFF.

The gene calls are TRBV7-8 and TRBJ1-2; D remains ambiguous. Trimming took off 2 bases at V and 4 bases at J, with 8 bases between the two ends. Germline CDR1 and CDR2: SGHVS and FQNEAQ. The CDR3 sequence is 13 residues long. CDR3 region: CASSLSQIYGYTF. CDR3 DNA sequence: TGTGCCAGCAGCTTATCACAGATCTATGGCTACACCTTC.

The chain employs TRBV2 and TRBJ1-6, with D tentatively TRBD1 (5 bases). The germline V and J ends were trimmed by 0 bases and 14 bases, with 11 bases remaining between them. Germline V gene sequence: CDR1 SNHLY, CDR2 FYNNEI. This CDR3 spans 13 amino acids. This CDR3 is CASSEARQFALHF. CDR3 nucleotide sequence: TGTGCCAGCAGTGAAGCTAGACAGTTCGCCCTCCACTTT.

CDR3 loop: CSGVKNDRRFGSGNTIYF. The CDR3 nucleotides read TGCAGCGGGGTAAAGAATGACAGGCGGTTTGGGTCTGGAAACACCATATATTTT. The V gene is TRBV29-1, the J gene TRBJ1-3, with a possible D match to TRBD1 (6 bases). Germline lookup yields CDR1 SQVTM and CDR2 ANQGSEA. This CDR3 is 18 amino acids long. The V end was cut by 7 bases, the J end by 1 base, with 26 bases between.

V usage is TRBV5-1 and J usage is TRBJ1-1; tentatively, D is TRBD1 (5 bases). Germline CDR1 SGHRS, CDR2 YFSETQ. The V end lost 4 bases, the J end lost 8 bases, and 15 bases lay between the germline ends. The CDR3 contains 13 residues. CDR3 region: CASSRTTGKEAFF. In DNA form, the CDR3 reads TGCGCCAGCAGCCGGACCACAGGAAAGGAAGCTTTCTTT.

This clone was seen more than once but under ten times. This CDR3 is also generated by other DNA sequences in the sample. This chain joins TRBV5-1 and TRBJ2-5; possibly TRBD2 for D (6 bases). CDR3 length equals 12 residues. Trimming pared 5 bases from V and 4 bases from J, leaving 9 bases between. CDR1 SGHRS and CDR2 YFSETQ come from the germline V gene. The CDR3 region is CASREEGETQYF. In nucleotides, the CDR3 is TGCGCCAGCAGGGAGGAGGGAGAGACCCAGTACTTC.

V usage is TRBV2 and J usage is TRBJ2-3; tentative D call: TRBD2 (6 bases). This CDR3 contains 13 residues. V was pared by 7 bases and J by 2 bases, with 10 bases between. CDR1 is SNHLY, CDR2 FYNNEI, per germline. CDR3 sequence: CASIAANTDTQYF. CDR3 DNA sequence: TGTGCCAGCATAGCGGCTAACACAGATACGCAGTATTTT.

The rearrangement joins TRBV5-1 to TRBJ1-1, with D possibly matching TRBD1 (6 bases). Between the trimmed V and J ends, which lost 4 bases and 1 base, there was a span of 11 bases. The CDR3 totals 14 residues. CDR1 and CDR2 (germline): SGHRS, YFSETQ. As DNA, the CDR3 is TGCGCCAGCAGCCCACAGGGAAAGAACACTGAAGCTTTCTTT. It yields the protein CASSPQGKNTEAFF.

This chain connects TRBV19 to TRBJ1-2; D not certain. The CDR3 sequence is 13 residues long. Germline CDR1 is LNHDA and CDR2 is SQIVND (reference sequence). V was trimmed by 5 bases and J by 8 bases, leaving 15 bases between them. The DNA for the CDR3 is TGTGCCAGTAGTGAAGGACGGGGATGGGGCTACACCTTC. It specifies CASSEGRGWGYTF.

The genes are TRBV5-6 and TRBJ1-5; D perhaps matches TRBD1 (6 bases). This CDR3 region has 15 residues. Germline V gives CDR1 SGHDT, CDR2 YYEEEE. V dropped 3 bases and J dropped 0 bases, with 10 bases sitting between them. The CDR3 DNA reads as TGTGCCAGCAGCTCGGGGACATTTAGCAATCAGCCCCAGCATTTT. Amino acids: CASSSGTFSNQPQHF.

The chain employs TRBV6-4 and TRBJ1-2; maybe TRBD1 (6 bases). Trimming left V 3 bases short and J 3 bases short, with 14 bases between. The CDR3 spans 15 residues. Germline V lookup: CDR1 MRHNA, CDR2 SNTAGT. CDR3 region: CASSEGAGEYYGYTF. The CDR3 DNA follows: TGTGCCAGCAGTGAGGGGGCAGGAGAATACTATGGCTACACCTTC.

This clone has more than one count but fewer than ten. The chain carries TRBV3-1 (or the pseudogene TRBV3-2) and TRBJ1-3; 8 bases line up with TRBD1. The trim removed 4 bases at V and 5 bases at J, leaving 7 bases unmatched. The germline CDR1 and CDR2 sequences are LGHDT and YNNKEL (reference sequence). This CDR3 is 15 amino acids long. The CDR3 spells CASSPTGGIRNTIYF. DNA for the CDR3: TGTGCCAGCAGCCCAACAGGGGGTATTAGAAACACCATATATTTT.

This chain joins TRBV7-2 and TRBJ2-5; 12 bases line up with TRBD2. This CDR3 is 16 amino acids long. The J segment lost 7 bases and the V segment lost 4 bases, leaving 10 bases of the junction unmatched. CDR1 and CDR2 (germline): SGHTA, FQGNSA. CDR3 coding DNA: TGTGCCAGCAGCTCAGGACTAGCGGGGTTCTGGGTGACCCAGTACTTC. This codes for CASSSGLAGFWVTQYF.

CDR3 region: CASSRSGMGGYEQYF. The CDR3, as DNA: TGTGCCAGCAGCCGATCAGGGATGGGGGGCTACGAGCAGTACTTC. V gene TRBV7-3 combines with J gene TRBJ2-7; D is perhaps TRBD2 (6 bases). The CDR3 consists of 15 residues. In germline, CDR1 is SGHTA, CDR2 FQGTGA. Trimming took 5 bases from V and 3 from J, leaving 17 bases between them.

The rearrangement joins TRBV5-6 to TRBJ2-5; TRBD1 agrees at 7 bases. The length of the CDR3 is 15 residues. Per the germline V gene, CDR1 is SGHDT and CDR2 is YYEEEE. Trimming at V came to 4 bases and at J to 5 bases, leaving 11 bases not matched to a gene. In DNA form, the CDR3 reads TGTGCCAGCAGCCAGTTAACAGGGGATTTCGAGACCCAGTACTTC. Translation gives CASSQLTGDFETQYF.

The chain employs TRBV9 and TRBJ1-2; D is possibly TRBD1 (5 bases). Germline lookup yields CDR1 SGDLS and CDR2 YYNGEE. The CDR3 is 13 residues long. V lost 6 bases to trimming and J lost 1 base, with 10 bases between them. In nucleotides, the CDR3 is TGTGCCAGCACCAAAGACAGTAACTATGGCTACACCTTC. It specifies CASTKDSNYGYTF.

The chain joins TRBV7-9 to TRBJ1-1; possible D gene TRBD1, 6 bases. The CDR3 runs 16 residues. Germline V gives CDR1 SEHNR, CDR2 FQNEAQ (reference sequence). Trimming removed 6 bases from V and 3 bases from J, with 20 bases in between. The CDR3 region has the DNA TGTGCCAGCAGGACAATGCTGGGACATGGGTACACTGAAGCTTTCTTT. This encodes CASRTMLGHGYTEAFF.

This clone was found a few times. V gene TRBV29-1 combines with J gene TRBJ2-1, with 7 bases lining up with TRBD2. Germline trimming cut 5 bases from V and 4 bases from J; bases unmatched to any gene: 8. Germline loops: CDR1 SQVTM, CDR2 ANQGSEA. The CDR3 spans 14 residues. The CDR3 DNA sequence: TGCAGCGTTAAACAGCCTAGCGGTTACAATGAGCAGTTCTTC. This encodes CSVKQPSGYNEQFF.

The chain recombines TRBV5-5 with TRBJ2-7, with no clear D. This CDR3 is 13 amino acids long. The V gene's germline CDR1 is SGHKS and CDR2 YYEKEE (reference sequence). The ends were cut back, 4 bases at V and 3 bases at J, with 11 bases in the middle. The CDR3 is CASSESTGYEQYF. The CDR3 coding sequence is TGTGCCAGCAGCGAATCGACGGGCTACGAGCAGTACTTC.